Detailed here is one T cell receptor beta chain. The entry originates in a study of CD8 T cells in Susac syndrome. This CDR3 comprises 16 residues. The J segment lost 0 bases and the V segment lost 6 bases, leaving 9 bases of the junction unmatched. Germline assignment: CDR1 SQVTM and CDR2 ANQGSEA. RNA, at about 0.45 to 1 ug, was reverse transcribed with random hexamers. TCRdb recomputed calls from the immunoSEQ multiplex PCR reads with MiXCR, one row per CDR3 protein. The table has 180,000 or so distinct CDR3 sequences, approximately 94% seen once. Sample: CD4+ T cells from PBMCs. The receptor comes from a human donor in good health. The V gene is TRBV29-1, the J gene TRBJ2-7; 12 positions match TRBD2. The CDR3 loop is CSVAGLAGPSSYEQYF. In DNA form, the CDR3 reads TGCAGCGTGGCGGGACTAGCGGGCCCCTCCTCCTACGAGCAGTACTTC.